A selection of T cell receptor beta chains follows, all from one sample in a study of shared clonotypes between healthy human individuals. The table came from immunoSEQ multiplex PCR; TCRdb's copy has only in-frame clones and leaves some out. The table lists under 2.5 million clones, around 92% of them singletons. Sequencing was performed on naive CD4+ T cells from PBMCs. Receptor source: a man between 18 and 35 years old in good health. Some clones in this sample may be carry-over from other donors' samples. Both conserved end residues are part of each CDR3. Each record gives: CDR3 DNA, CDR3 protein, V gene, J gene, D gene, clone size. D genes are given only for firm matches. Some rows have no size entry. The others give once, few or many, or a class for an expanded clone.

DNA: TGTGCCAGCAGCTCAGGACTAGCAGGATCCTACAATGAGCAGTTCTTC; CDR3: CASSSGLAGSYNEQFF; V: TRBV7-8; J: TRBJ2-1; D: TRBD2; size: .
DNA: TGCAGCGTTGAAAAACAGCCCTCCTACGAGCAGTACTTC; CDR3: CSVEKQPSYEQYF; V: TRBV29-1; J: TRBJ2-7; D: .; size: .
DNA: TGTGCCAGCAGTCGGCAGGGCCCCGATACGCAGTATTTT; CDR3: CASSRQGPDTQYF; V: TRBV2; J: TRBJ2-3; D: .; size: .
DNA: TGTGCCAGCAGTCCGACGACAGCTACCTCATATACGCAGTATTTT; CDR3: CASSPTTATSYTQYF; V: TRBV27; J: TRBJ2-3; D: .; size: .
DNA: TGTGCCAGCTCGGGACAGTTGGGCGAGCAGTACTTC; CDR3: CASSGQLGEQYF; V: TRBV18; J: TRBJ2-7; D: TRBD1; size: .
DNA: TGTGCCAGCAGCTTGGCCATCGGGTTACCCACAGATACGCAGTATTTT; CDR3: CASSLAIGLPTDTQYF; V: TRBV5-4; J: TRBJ2-3; D: .; size: .
DNA: TGTGCCAGCAGTTTCTCGGCTTCTGGAAAACTGTTTTTT; CDR3: CASSFSASGKLFF; V: TRBV2; J: TRBJ1-4; D: .; size: .
DNA: TGCGCCAGCAGCTTTCGGGCCTCAGGTTTTAGGACCCAGTACTTC; CDR3: CASSFRASGFRTQYF; V: TRBV5-1; J: TRBJ2-5; D: .; size: .
DNA: TGTGCCAGCAGCCGTACCGGGACAGAAGAGACCCAGTACTTC; CDR3: CASSRTGTEETQYF; V: TRBV11-3; J: TRBJ2-5; D: TRBD1; size: .
DNA: TGTGCCAGCAGCCCGGGACAGGTTTCTAATGAAAAACTGTTTTTT; CDR3: CASSPGQVSNEKLFF; V: TRBV28; J: TRBJ1-4; D: TRBD1; size: .
DNA: TGCGCCAGCAGCCCCGGGGGCCAGACGGGGAAAACCGGGGAGCTGTTTTTT; CDR3: CASSPGGQTGKTGELFF; V: TRBV5-1; J: TRBJ2-2; D: .; size: .
DNA: TGCGCCAGCAGCTTGGACCCTCGGTTATACGAGCAGTACTTC; CDR3: CASSLDPRLYEQYF; V: TRBV5-1; J: TRBJ2-7; D: .; size: .
DNA: TGTGCCAGCAGTAAGACTAGCGGGAGCTCCTACGAGCAGTACTTC; CDR3: CASSKTSGSSYEQYF; V: TRBV5-4; J: TRBJ2-7; D: TRBD2; size: .
DNA: TGTGCCAGCTCACCCCTAGCGGACACAGATACGCAGTATTTT; CDR3: CASSPLADTDTQYF; V: TRBV18; J: TRBJ2-3; D: TRBD2; size: .
DNA: TGTGCCAGCAGCCAAGACCCCACGGCGGCTAATGAAAAACTGTTTTTT; CDR3: CASSQDPTAANEKLFF; V: TRBV4-2; J: TRBJ1-4; D: .; size: .
DNA: TGTGCCAGTAGTATAGGGCTGACGAACACTGAAGCTTTCTTT; CDR3: CASSIGLTNTEAFF; V: TRBV19; J: TRBJ1-1; D: .; size: few
DNA: TGTGCCAGCTCACCGGGACAGGGAGCTAACTATGGCTACACCTTC; CDR3: CASSPGQGANYGYTF; V: TRBV18; J: TRBJ1-2; D: TRBD1; size: few
DNA: TGTGCCAGCAGCGTATCGGAAGCGGGAGGCGGCGAGCAGTACTTC; CDR3: CASSVSEAGGGEQYF; V: TRBV9; J: TRBJ2-7; D: TRBD2; size: .
DNA: TGTGCCAGCAGTTTCCCTAGCGGGCCAACCTACGAGCAGTACTTC; CDR3: CASSFPSGPTYEQYF; V: TRBV6-5; J: TRBJ2-7; D: TRBD2; size: once
DNA: TGTGCCAGCAGGCGTGACAGGGTGGGTGAAGCTTTCTTT; CDR3: CASRRDRVGEAFF; V: TRBV28; J: TRBJ1-1; D: TRBD1; size: .
DNA: TGTGCCAGCAGCGTAGGAGTGCGTGATCAGCCCCAGCATTTT; CDR3: CASSVGVRDQPQHF; V: TRBV9; J: TRBJ1-5; D: .; size: .
DNA: TGTGCCAGCTCACGAACAAAGACACAACAAGAGACCCAGTACTTC; CDR3: CASSRTKTQQETQYF; V: TRBV18; J: TRBJ2-5; D: .; size: once
DNA: TGCGCCAGCAGGCCCTCAGGACAGGGGGGTTACAATGAGCAGTTCTTC; CDR3: CASRPSGQGGYNEQFF; V: TRBV10-1; J: TRBJ2-1; D: TRBD1; size: .
DNA: TGTGCCAGTAGTAGACCGGGACAGGGGGCCAATCAGCCCCAGCATTTT; CDR3: CASSRPGQGANQPQHF; V: TRBV19; J: TRBJ1-5; D: TRBD1; size: .
DNA: TGTGCCAGCAGCTTTATTGCCCAGGCGGACATTCAGTACTTC; CDR3: CASSFIAQADIQYF; V: TRBV7-9; J: TRBJ2-4; D: .; size: once
DNA: TGTGCCAGCAGCTTCACTGGGGGCGGGAACACTGAAGCTTTCTTT; CDR3: CASSFTGGGNTEAFF; V: TRBV7-2; J: TRBJ1-1; D: .; size: .
DNA: TGCGCCAGCAGCTTGGCGGCAGGGGTGGTGAACACTGAAGCTTTCTTT; CDR3: CASSLAAGVVNTEAFF; V: TRBV5-1; J: TRBJ1-1; D: .; size: .